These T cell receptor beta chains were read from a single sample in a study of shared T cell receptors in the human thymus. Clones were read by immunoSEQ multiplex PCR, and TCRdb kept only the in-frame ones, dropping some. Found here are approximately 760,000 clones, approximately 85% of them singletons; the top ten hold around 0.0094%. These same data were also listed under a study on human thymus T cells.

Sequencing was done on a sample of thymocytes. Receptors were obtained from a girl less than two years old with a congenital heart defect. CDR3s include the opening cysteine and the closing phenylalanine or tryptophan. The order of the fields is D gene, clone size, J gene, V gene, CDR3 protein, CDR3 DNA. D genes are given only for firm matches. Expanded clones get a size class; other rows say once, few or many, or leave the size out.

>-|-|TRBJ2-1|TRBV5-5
CASSFGGGPSHEQFF
TGTGCCAGCAGCTTTGGGGGGGGGCCGTCCCACGAGCAGTTCTTC
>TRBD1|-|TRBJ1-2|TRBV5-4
CASSQQPSGTGQDGYTF
TGTGCCAGCAGCCAACAACCGTCCGGGACAGGGCAGGATGGCTACACCTTC
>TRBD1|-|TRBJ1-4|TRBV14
CASSPYTGGAEEEKLFF
TGTGCCAGCAGCCCTTATACAGGGGGCGCGGAGGAAGAAAAACTGTTTTTT
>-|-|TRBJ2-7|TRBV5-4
CASSPARVAYEQYF
TGTGCCAGCAGCCCCGCGAGGGTAGCCTACGAGCAGTACTTC
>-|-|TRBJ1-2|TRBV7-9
CASSLIGVSTF
TGTGCCAGCAGCTTAATCGGAGTTTCCACCTTC
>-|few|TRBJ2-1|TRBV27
CASSLSLSSYNEQFF
TGTGCCAGCAGTTTATCCCTGAGCTCCTACAATGAGCAGTTCTTC
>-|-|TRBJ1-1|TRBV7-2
CASTFFWRLKNTEAFF
TGTGCCAGCACCTTTTTTTGGAGGCTGAAAAACACTGAAGCTTTCTTT
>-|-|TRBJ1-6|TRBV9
CASSRGFRSSPLHF
TGTGCCAGCAGCCGAGGTTTTCGAAGTTCACCCCTCCACTTT
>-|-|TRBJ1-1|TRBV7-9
CASSLDRFNTEAFF
TGTGCCAGCAGCTTAGACAGATTCAACACTGAAGCTTTCTTT
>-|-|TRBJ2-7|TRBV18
CASSPWDKYEQYF
TGTGCCAGCTCACCATGGGACAAATACGAGCAGTACTTC
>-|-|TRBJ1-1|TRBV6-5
CASSYIRNNWNTEAFF
TGTGCCAGCAGTTACATCAGGAACAATTGGAACACTGAAGCTTTCTTT
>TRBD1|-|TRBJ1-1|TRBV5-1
CASSLDRGSVFTEAFF
TGCGCCAGCAGCCTCGACAGGGGAAGTGTTTTCACTGAAGCTTTCTTT
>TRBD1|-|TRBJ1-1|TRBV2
CASSITHRGMNTEAFF
TGTGCCAGCAGTATAACACACAGGGGCATGAACACTGAAGCTTTCTTT
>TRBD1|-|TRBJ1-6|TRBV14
CASSPQKGALGDNSPLHF
TGTGCCAGCAGCCCTCAAAAGGGGGCCCTCGGGGATAATTCACCCCTCCACTTT
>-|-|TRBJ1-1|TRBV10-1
CASSESAEPLEAFF
TGCGCCAGCAGTGAGTCGGCGGAACCCCTTGAAGCTTTCTTT
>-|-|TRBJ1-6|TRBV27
CASSSGRDGSPLHF
TGTGCCAGCAGTTCGGGGAGGGATGGTTCACCCCTCCACTTT
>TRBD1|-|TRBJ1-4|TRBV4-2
CASQTGWGSATNEKLFF
TGTGCCAGCCAGACAGGGTGGGGGAGTGCAACTAATGAAAAACTGTTTTTT
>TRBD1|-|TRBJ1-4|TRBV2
CASFPGGDRGDLGTNEKLFF
TGTGCCAGCTTTCCAGGAGGGGACAGGGGGGACCTCGGAACTAATGAAAAACTGTTTTTT
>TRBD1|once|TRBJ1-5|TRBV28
CASSQQGNQPQHF
TGTGCCAGCAGCCAACAGGGGAATCAGCCCCAGCATTTT
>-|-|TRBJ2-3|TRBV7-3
CASSPLARTDTQYF
TGTGCCAGCAGCCCTCTAGCCCGCACAGATACGCAGTATTTT
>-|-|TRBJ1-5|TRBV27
CASRQRRNQPQHF
TGTGCCAGCAGACAGAGACGCAATCAGCCCCAGCATTTT
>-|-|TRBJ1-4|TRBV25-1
CASSDQGDNEGEKLFF
TGTGCCAGCAGCGACCAAGGGGACAACGAGGGCGAAAAACTGTTTTTT
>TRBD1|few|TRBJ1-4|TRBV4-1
CASSPSTGGVEKLFF
TGCGCCAGCAGCCCCTCGACAGGGGGCGTCGAAAAACTGTTTTTT
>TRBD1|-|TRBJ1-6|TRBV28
CASRPYRGLSPLHF
TGTGCCAGCAGGCCTTACAGGGGACTTTCACCCCTCCACTTT
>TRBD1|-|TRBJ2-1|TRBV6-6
CASRQEGQVGGNEQFF
TGTGCCAGCAGGCAAGAGGGACAGGTGGGGGGCAATGAGCAGTTCTTC
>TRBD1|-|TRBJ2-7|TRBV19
CASTDRDSYEQYF
TGTGCCAGTACGGACAGGGACTCCTACGAGCAGTACTTC
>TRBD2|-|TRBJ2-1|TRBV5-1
CASSPRGDEQFF
TGCGCCAGCAGCCCCCGGGGGGATGAGCAGTTCTTC
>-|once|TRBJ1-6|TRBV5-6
CASSLAGGRSSYNSPLHF
TGTGCCAGCAGCTTGGCGGGGGGAAGGAGCTCCTATAATTCACCCCTCCACTTT
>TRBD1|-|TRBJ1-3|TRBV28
CASSFRGLGNTIYF
TGTGCCAGCAGTTTCAGGGGGCTCGGAAACACCATATATTTT
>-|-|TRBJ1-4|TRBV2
CASSETDRSHNSTNEKLFF
TGTGCCAGCAGCGAAACTGACAGGTCCCACAACTCAACTAATGAAAAACTGTTTTTT
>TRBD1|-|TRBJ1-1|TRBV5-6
CASSRTTGTVLNTEAFF
TGTGCCAGCAGCCGTACCACCGGGACAGTACTTAACACTGAAGCTTTCTTT
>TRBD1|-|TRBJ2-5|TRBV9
CASSLRTGGFQETQYF
TGTGCCAGCAGCCTCCGGACAGGGGGCTTCCAAGAGACCCAGTACTTC
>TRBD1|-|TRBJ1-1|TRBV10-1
CASSSGTGGPNTEAFF
TGCGCCAGCAGTTCCGGGACAGGGGGCCCGAACACTGAAGCTTTCTTT
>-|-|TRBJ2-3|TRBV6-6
CASSYSVLDTDTQYF
TGTGCCAGCAGTTACTCGGTCCTAGACACAGATACGCAGTATTTT
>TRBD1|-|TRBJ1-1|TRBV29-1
CSTKDRGNTEAFF
TGCAGCACCAAGGACAGGGGAAACACTGAAGCTTTCTTT
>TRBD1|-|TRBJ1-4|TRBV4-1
CASSQVTGPLVGRLFF
TGCGCCAGCAGCCAAGTGACAGGGCCCCTGGTTGGAAGACTGTTTTTT
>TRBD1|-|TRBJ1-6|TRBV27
CASSLWRAMTGLESPLHF
TGTGCCAGCAGTTTATGGAGGGCAATGACAGGGTTGGAGTCACCCCTCCACTTT
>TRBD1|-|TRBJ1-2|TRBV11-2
CASSGTGVRCTF
TGTGCCAGCAGCGGGACAGGGGTTAGATGCACCTTC
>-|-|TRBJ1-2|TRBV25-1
CASSEAPDSPYGYTF
TGTGCCAGCAGTGAAGCCCCCGACAGTCCCTATGGCTACACCTTC
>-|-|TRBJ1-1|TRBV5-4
CASSHSLAGFFENTEAFF
TGTGCCAGCAGCCACTCTCTGGCGGGGTTTTTTGAGAACACTGAAGCTTTCTTT
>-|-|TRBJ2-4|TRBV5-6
CASSPGPALNIQYF
TGTGCCAGCAGCCCGGGTCCAGCCCTAAACATTCAGTACTTC
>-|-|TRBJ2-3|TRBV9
CASSPVPPDRGSRHPPTDTQYF
TGTGCCAGCAGCCCCGTCCCACCTGATCGGGGATCCCGACACCCACCCACGGATACGCAGTATTTT
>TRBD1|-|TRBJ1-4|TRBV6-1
CASSDRGEKLFF
TGTGCCAGCAGTGACAGGGGGGAAAAACTGTTTTTT
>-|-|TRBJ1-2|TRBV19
CASSSYRDGNGYTF
TGTGCCAGTAGTTCTTACAGGGATGGGAATGGCTACACCTTC
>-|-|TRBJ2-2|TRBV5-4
CASSLLGASSGELFF
TGTGCCAGCAGCTTGTTGGGGGCAAGTAGCGGGGAGCTGTTTTTT
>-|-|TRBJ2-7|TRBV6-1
CASHLGGARDEQYF
TGTGCCAGCCACCTGGGGGGGGCGAGAGACGAGCAGTACTTC
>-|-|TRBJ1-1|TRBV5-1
CASSLAYPHSGSKNTEAFF
TGCGCCAGCAGCTTGGCCTATCCGCACAGCGGGAGCAAGAACACTGAAGCTTTCTTT
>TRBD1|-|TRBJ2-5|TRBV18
CASSDDRGRETQYF
TGTGCCAGCTCAGATGACAGGGGAAGGGAGACCCAGTACTTC
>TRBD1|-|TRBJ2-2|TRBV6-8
CANQQGSAGELFF
TGTGCCAACCAACAGGGGTCGGCCGGGGAGCTGTTTTTT
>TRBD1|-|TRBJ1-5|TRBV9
CASSDSGTGGQPQHF
TGTGCCAGCAGCGATTCCGGGACAGGGGGTCAGCCCCAGCATTTT
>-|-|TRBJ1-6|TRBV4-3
CASSQVQGYPNSPLHF
TGCGCCAGCAGCCAAGTTCAGGGATACCCGAATTCACCCCTCCACTTT
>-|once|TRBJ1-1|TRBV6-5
CASSQGWGEAFF
TGTGCCAGCAGTCAGGGGTGGGGGGAAGCTTTCTTT
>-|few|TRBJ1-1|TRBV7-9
CASSHGHLGGDTEAFF
TGTGCCAGCAGCCACGGACACCTAGGAGGGGACACTGAAGCTTTCTTT
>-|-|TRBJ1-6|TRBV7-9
CASRNPPGEGSPLHF
TGTGCCAGCAGGAACCCTCCCGGGGAAGGATCACCCCTCCACTTT
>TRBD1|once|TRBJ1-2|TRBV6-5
CASIGGSNYGYTF
TGTGCCAGTATAGGGGGCTCAAACTATGGCTACACCTTC
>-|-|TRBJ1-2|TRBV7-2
CASSLVGYGYTF
TGTGCCAGCAGCTTAGTCGGCTATGGCTACACCTTC
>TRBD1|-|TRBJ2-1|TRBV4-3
CASSQDRTFGTGGLSSYNEQFF
TGCGCCAGCAGCCAAGATCGGACCTTCGGGACAGGGGGTCTCAGCTCCTACAATGAGCAGTTCTTC